This TCR beta chain was recorded in a study of radiation and T cells in renal cell carcinoma. CDR1 is SGHDN, CDR2 FVKESK, per germline. Unmatched junction bases numbered 15, after V lost 4 bases and J lost 3 bases. The CDR3 totals 18 residues. Specified time point: blood 4 weeks post-SBRT, at nephrectomy. The treatment here: 15 Gy SBRT to primary tumor, nephrectomy 4 weeks later. This renal cell carcinoma was of the clear cell type. Sequenced by immunoSEQ multiplex PCR; TCRdb stores in-frame clones only, minus some. The table has around 81,000 clones, around four fifths seen once. Sequencing was performed on blood, taken from a patient whose treatment included radiotherapy and nephrectomy. This sequence originates from a man in his fifties with renal cell carcinoma. The genes are TRBV14 and TRBJ2-5, with TRBD2 matching 9 bases. DNA for the CDR3: TGTGCCAGCAGCCCCATAAGGGCGGGGGGGCGGCCAAAAGAGACCCAGTACTTC. Translating it yields CASSPIRAGGRPKETQYF. The complete variable domain, with remaining parts taken from reference TRBV14 and TRBJ2-5, reads EAGVTQFPSHSVIEKGQTVTLRCDPISGHDNLYWYRRVMGKEIKFLLHFVKESKQDESGMPNNRFLAERTGGTYSTLKVQPAELEDSGVYFCASSPIRAGGRPKETQYFGPGTRLLVL.